This T cell receptor beta chain was sequenced during a study of OX40 agonist ivuxolimab in advanced cancers. Using immunoSEQ multiplex PCR, the repertoire was profiled, and TCRdb retains in-frame clones only, with some absent. The sample carries 56,000 or so clones, approximately 82% recorded once. CDR3 length equals 12 residues. V was pared by 3 bases and J by 7 bases, with 7 bases between. Per germline, CDR1 SGDLS and CDR2 YYNGEE. Sequenced here: CD4+ or CD8+ T cells sorted from blood, sampled in a trial of the OX40 agonist ivuxolimab. The receptor comes from an adult with an advanced solid tumor such as melanoma, head and neck, liver or kidney cancer. This chain uses TRBV9 with TRBJ2-2; D is unresolved. The CDR3 spells CASSARVGELFF. The CDR3 DNA reads TGTGCCAGCAGCGCCCGGGTCGGGGAGCTGTTTTTT.